The subject of this entry is one T cell receptor beta chain. No antigen is known for it. These data are taken from a study of shared clonotypes between healthy human individuals. Study-level findings and limits: Clonotype sharing among donors, it was expected, would be affected by sequencing depth.

The germline gives CDR1 SGHTA, CDR2 FQGNSA. V lost 5 bases and J 7 bases, leaving 16 bases between the germline ends. This CDR3 comprises 14 residues. Original processing methods: For the immunoSEQ data, sequences were junction-only without quality scores, so filtering differed. Method: immunoSEQ multiplex PCR; TCRdb's copy keeps in-frame clones and lacks some. V, J and clone size reflect that table, while D and trimming were determined from the DNA. The sample has 1.6 million or so clones; around 95% are singletons. The rearrangement uses TRBV7-2 and TRBJ2-3; a weak D match, TRBD2 (7 bases). This clonotype was sampled from a man aged 30-40 years in good health. Sequenced: naive CD4+ T cells sorted from blood. As to subset: CD45RA+ positively selected. As DNA, the CDR3 is TGTGCCAGCAGCCCAAGGACAGCGGGGAATACGCAGTATTTT. It specifies CASSPRTAGNTQYF.